The entry below describes one T cell receptor beta chain. Trimming removed 1 base from V and 6 bases from J; junction bases left unmatched: 14. The CDR3 consists of 18 residues. Germline V CDR1 and CDR2: SGHTA, FQGNSA. TCRdb reprocessed the 5' RACE reads with MiXCR, giving one entry per CDR3 protein. The sample has about 430,000 distinct CDR3 sequences, more than 15% seen once; the top ten hold roughly 21%. This entry comes from a study of T-cell memory formation after mild COVID-19. Input material: PBMCs or a T cell subset sorted from them (not recorded which). This clonotype originated in a man aged 18 to 30 who had mild COVID-19 (a few samples of this study predate the infection). Cell type and time point are not known. The J gene is TRBJ2-1, the V gene TRBV7-2, with 8 bases fitting TRBD1. This CDR3 is CASSLVWVGTGQFNEQFF. CDR3 DNA sequence: TGTGCCAGCAGCTTAGTTTGGGTCGGGACAGGACAATTCAATGAGCAGTTCTTC. The variable domain in full, completed from reference TRBV7-2 and TRBJ2-1, reads GAGVSQSPSNKVTEKGKDVELRCDPISGHTALYWYRQSLGQGLEFLIYFQGNSAPDKSGLPSDRFSAERTGGSVSTLTIQRTQQEDSAVYLCASSLVWVGTGQFNEQFFGPGTRLTVL.